Below, 30 T cell receptor beta chains from the same sample are listed, as sequenced in a study of identical twins. TCRdb itself ran the 5' RACE reads through MiXCR, one entry per CDR3 protein. The repertoire holds some 1,700,000 distinct CDR3 sequences, more than 30% seen once, with approximately 0.25% in the top ten. Sequenced input: cord blood. The receptor set was obtained from a newborn girl in good health.

This clonotype came up a few times. This chain connects TRBV11-2 to TRBJ2-1; the match to TRBD2 covers 10 bases. The V and J ends lost 5 bases and 0 bases, in that order; junction bases with no gene match: 10. This CDR3 is built from 18 residues. Germline lookup yields CDR1 SGHAT and CDR2 FQNNGV. The CDR3 reads CASSPIILAGGSYNEQFF. The CDR3 DNA reads as TGTGCCAGCAGCCCGATCATTTTAGCGGGGGGCTCCTACAATGAGCAGTTCTTC.

The V call is TRBV3-1, the J call TRBJ2-5; D is unclear. Per the germline V gene, CDR1 is LGHDT and CDR2 is YNNKEL (reference sequence). V was clipped by 4 bases and J by 5 bases, with 20 bases between them. This CDR3 region has 16 residues. CDR3 loop: CASSPRVDGLGETQYF. The CDR3 bases are TGTGCCAGCAGCCCTCGCGTCGACGGCCTGGGTGAGACCCAGTACTTC.

This chain links TRBV18 with TRBJ2-5, with 8 bases aligning to TRBD2. Germline V CDR1 and CDR2: KGHSH, LQKENI. V shed 2 bases and J 5 bases; nucleotides not matched to a gene: 10. The CDR3 loop spans 16 amino acids. CDR3 in amino acids: CASSPVVTSASETQYF. CDR3 coding DNA: TGTGCCAGCTCACCAGTGGTGACTAGCGCGTCGGAGACCCAGTACTTC.

This clonotype was detected many times. This chain joins TRBV7-9 and TRBJ1-5, with D hard to call. The CDR3 spans 13 residues. Germline-derived CDR1 and CDR2 are SEHNR and FQNEAQ (reference sequence). Trimming took off 2 bases at V and 5 bases at J, with 7 bases between the two ends. Here the CDR3 reads CASSLQAYQPQHF. Here the CDR3 DNA reads TGTGCCAGCAGCTTACAGGCCTATCAGCCCCAGCATTTT.

Only a few counts were recorded for this clonotype. The rearrangement links TRBV12-3 or TRBV12-4 to TRBJ2-1; TRBD2 matches at 10 bases. Trimming cost V 1 base and J 5 bases; bases outside gene matches: 5. This CDR3 contains 16 residues. The DNA for the CDR3 is TGTGCCAGCAGTTTAGAAGCCACTAGCGGGAACAATGAGCAGTTCTTC. Translation: CASSLEATSGNNEQFF.

This clonotype has only a few counts. The chain employs TRBV29-1 and TRBJ1-4; D possibly corresponds to TRBD1 (6 bases). This CDR3 contains 15 residues. V shed 6 bases and J shed 0 bases, with 14 bases lying between them. Germline V lookup: CDR1 SQVTM, CDR2 ANQGSEA. CDR3 sequence: CSVRTDTATNEKLFF. The CDR3 region has the DNA TGCAGCGTCAGGACAGACACTGCAACTAATGAAAAACTGTTTTTT.

This clonotype was counted only a few times. This chain joins TRBV7-2 and TRBJ2-3, with TRBD2 identical over 9 bases. V dropped 0 bases and J dropped 1; count of bases not matched to a gene: 2. This CDR3 has 16 amino acids. The germline V gene has CDR1 SGHTA and CDR2 FQGNSA. Here the CDR3 reads CASSLAIAGGTDTQYF. CDR3 in DNA: TGTGCCAGCAGCTTAGCGATAGCGGGGGGCACAGATACGCAGTATTTT.

This clonotype has only a few counts. CDR3: CASSTPDRGVTDTQYF. CDR3 in DNA: TGTGCCAGCAGTACGCCGGACAGGGGCGTCACAGATACGCAGTATTTT. The chain combines TRBV6-2 or TRBV6-3 with TRBJ2-3; 9 bases agree with TRBD1. V dropped 5 bases and J dropped 2; count of bases not matched to a gene: 8. Per the germline V gene, CDR1 is MNHEY and CDR2 is SVGEGT. The CDR3 runs to 16 residues.

This clonotype was counted only a few times. This chain links TRBV7-2 with TRBJ2-5; D unclear. The CDR3 spans 13 residues. The V gene lost 1 base and the J gene lost 6 bases, with 9 bases spanning the gap. Per the germline V gene, CDR1 is SGHTA and CDR2 is FQGNSA. The CDR3 DNA sequence: TGTGCCAGCAGCTTAGGTTCTCTGAAGACCCAGTACTTC. It translates to CASSLGSLKTQYF.

J is TRBJ2-1 and V is TRBV9; 11 positions match TRBD2. The CDR3 is 16 amino acids. Germline V lookup: CDR1 SGDLS, CDR2 YYNGEE. The V segment lost 3 bases and the J segment 6 bases; nucleotides outside the gene matches: 8. In DNA form, the CDR3 reads TGTGCCAGCAGCGAGAAACTAGCGGGAGCTTTCAATGAGCAGTTCTTC. It encodes CASSEKLAGAFNEQFF.

The sample holds many counts of this clonotype. The chain recombines TRBV4-1 with TRBJ2-3, with D perhaps TRBD1 (6 bases). CDR3 length equals 13 residues. CDR1 is MGHRA and CDR2 is YSYEKL in the germline V gene. Deletions cut 5 bases from V and 4 bases from J, with 10 bases between. DNA for the CDR3: TGCGCCAGCAGCTCAAACAGGGCAGATACGCAGTATTTT. Amino acid sequence: CASSSNRADTQYF.

This chain connects TRBV20-1 to TRBJ1-5, with D tentatively TRBD1 (6 bases). The CDR3 contains 15 residues. Trimming shortened V by 1 base and J by 4 bases, and 14 bases separated the two germline ends. CDR1 and CDR2 from the germline V gene are DFQATT and SNEGSKA (reference sequence). CDR3 bases: TGCAGTGCTAGAGTTATCGGGACACCTAATCAGCCCCAGCATTTT. Translation gives CSARVIGTPNQPQHF.

V and J are TRBV28 and TRBJ2-5, with 9 bases identical to TRBD2. The V segment lost 5 bases and the J segment 0 bases; nucleotides outside the gene matches: 4. Germline V CDR1 and CDR2: MDHEN, SYDVKM. The CDR3 consists of 15 residues. The DNA of the CDR3 is TGTGCCAGCAGTCCCCCTAGCGGGAACCAAGAGACCCAGTACTTC. Translated: CASSPPSGNQETQYF.

This clonotype was seen a handful of times. The chain uses TRBV24-1 and TRBJ2-7; weak D call: TRBD1 (6 bases). This CDR3 comprises 14 residues. Trimming pared 3 bases from V and 0 bases from J, leaving 8 bases between. In germline, CDR1 is KGHDR, CDR2 SFDVKD. The CDR3 coding sequence is TGTGCCACCAGTGATGGACAGATCTCCTACGAGCAGTACTTC. Its protein product is CATSDGQISYEQYF.

CDR3: CASSLSLGLGHEQYF. DNA for the CDR3: TGTGCCAGCAGTTTATCCCTCGGACTAGGACACGAGCAGTACTTC. The V call is TRBV27, the J call TRBJ2-7, with 7 nucleotides matching TRBD2. With V trimmed by 0 bases and J by 5 bases, 7 bases remained unmatched. The CDR3 has 15 amino acids. The germline V gene encodes CDR1 MNHEY and CDR2 SMNVEV (reference sequence).

This clonotype has just a few counts. The genes are TRBV2 and TRBJ2-5; 7 bases match TRBD1. This CDR3 comprises 14 residues. Per the germline V gene, CDR1 is SNHLY and CDR2 is FYNNEI. V shed 9 bases, J shed 0 bases, and the junction held 7 bases outside the gene matches. CDR3: CASYRGSYQETQYF. DNA for the CDR3: TGTGCCAGTTACAGGGGTTCGTACCAAGAGACCCAGTACTTC. Full variable domain (remainder filled in from reference TRBV2 and TRBJ2-5): EPEVTQTPSHQVTQMGQEVILRCVPISNHLYFYWYRQILGQKVEFLVSFYNNEISEKSEIFDDQFSVERPDGSNFTLKIRSTKLEDSAMYFCASYRGSYQETQYFGPGTRLLVL.

This sequence joins TRBV7-6 and TRBJ1-1; a possible D gene is TRBD1 (5 bases). Per the germline V gene, CDR1 is SGHVS and CDR2 is FNYEAQ. V lost 4 bases and J 4 bases, leaving 10 bases between the germline ends. The CDR3 totals 13 residues. As DNA, the CDR3 is TGTGCCAGCAGCTCCAGGGCAGCCACTGAAGCTTTCTTT. The encoded protein is CASSSRAATEAFF.

This clonotype appeared many times. The rearrangement uses TRBV29-1 and TRBJ2-4, with D perhaps being TRBD1 or TRBD2 (5 bases each). Germline CDR1 is SQVTM and CDR2 is ANQGSEA. V was clipped by 6 bases and J by 0 bases, with 15 bases between them. The CDR3 loop spans 15 amino acids. CDR3 DNA sequence: TGCAGCGTGAACCCGGGACCCCTAGCCAAAAACATTCAGTACTTC. Protein: CSVNPGPLAKNIQYF.

The chain links TRBV24-1 to TRBJ1-2, with TRBD1 matching 9 bases. Trimming at V came to 4 bases and at J to 7 bases, leaving 9 bases not matched to a gene. Germline CDR1 is KGHDR and CDR2 is SFDVKD. The CDR3 runs 15 residues. CDR3 loop: CATSDRTGDSRGYTF. The DNA of the CDR3 is TGTGCCACCAGTGACCGGACAGGGGACTCGCGTGGCTACACCTTC.

About this clonotype itself: A much larger clone lies a single base off, so this may be a read error. V is TRBV29-1 and J is TRBJ1-1; D remains unclear. The CDR3 consists of 10 residues. From germline, CDR1 is SQVTM and CDR2 ANQGSEA. Trimming pared 6 bases from V and 4 bases from J, leaving 6 bases between. The CDR3 DNA sequence: TGCAGCGTCGCTCGCACTGAAGCTTTCTTT. Protein sequence: CSVARTEAFF.

This clonotype was detected only a few times. The gene calls are TRBV29-1 and TRBJ2-5; maybe TRBD1 (5 bases). Germline CDR1 and CDR2: SQVTM and ANQGSEA. This CDR3 is built from 13 residues. Trimming cost V 6 bases and J 5 bases, with 16 bases left between them. The DNA of the CDR3 is TGCAGCGTGGGGCCTAGGTTGGGGGAGACCCAGTACTTC. Its protein is CSVGPRLGETQYF.

The J gene is TRBJ2-7, the V gene TRBV6-5; D is ambiguous. The germline V gene has CDR1 MNHEY and CDR2 SVGAGI. Trimming pared 5 bases from V and 4 bases from J, leaving 12 bases between. There are 13 residues in the CDR3. The CDR3 loop reads CASSGPTSYEQYF. In DNA, the CDR3 is TGTGCCAGCAGTGGGCCGACTTCTTACGAGCAGTACTTC.

The gene calls are TRBV6-1 and TRBJ2-3, with 10 positions matching TRBD2. V was clipped by 6 bases and J by 6 bases; unmatched bases: 15. The CDR3 has 17 amino acids. Per germline, CDR1 MNHNS and CDR2 SASEGT. CDR3 coding DNA: TGTGCCAGCAGGACGGACTATAGTAGCGGGGGGAGGGATACGCAGTATTTT. It codes for CASRTDYSSGGRDTQYF.

The chain has TRBV20-1 and TRBJ2-7, with 9 bases identical to TRBD2. Losses at the gene ends were 3 bases for V and 0 bases for J; bases not matched to a gene: 15. Per the germline V gene, CDR1 is DFQATT and CDR2 is SNEGSKA (reference sequence). This CDR3 has 18 residues. The CDR3 here is CSASPLSSGEWSSYEQYF. In DNA form, the CDR3 reads TGCAGTGCTAGCCCACTATCTAGCGGGGAGTGGAGCTCCTACGAGCAGTACTTC.

This clonotype showed up just a few times. The V gene is TRBV7-9, the J gene TRBJ2-2; maybe TRBD2 (5 bases). The CDR3 has 13 residues. The V end was cut by 7 bases, the J end by 6 bases, with 12 bases between. The germline gives CDR1 SEHNR, CDR2 FQNEAQ (reference sequence). The CDR3 DNA is TGTGCCAGCACCCTCGACGGGGCCGGGGAGCTGTTTTTT. Amino acids: CASTLDGAGELFF.

The chain recombines TRBV7-6 with TRBJ1-2; D is uncertain. CDR3 size: 14 residues. Germline loops: CDR1 SGHVS, CDR2 FNYEAQ. Trimming took off 1 base at V and 6 bases at J, with 12 bases between the two ends. The CDR3: CASSLVPTEDGYTF. In nucleotides, the CDR3 is TGTGCCAGCAGCTTAGTGCCCACGGAAGATGGCTACACCTTC.

The V gene is TRBV7-2, the J gene TRBJ2-4; TRBD2 agrees at 10 bases. This CDR3 is built from 14 residues. V was pared by 1 base and J by 13 bases, with 7 bases of the junction left unmatched. From germline, CDR1 is SGHTA and CDR2 FQGNSA. CDR3 residues: CASSLVSSGGSQYF. The CDR3 DNA is TGTGCCAGCAGCTTAGTATCTAGCGGGGGCTCGCAGTACTTC.

This clonotype was counted a few times. The chain carries TRBV5-5 and TRBJ1-2; D is unresolved. The V end lost 0 bases, the J end lost 3 bases, and 6 bases lay between the germline ends. Germline V lookup: CDR1 SGHKS, CDR2 YYEKEE (reference sequence). The CDR3 contains 13 residues. The CDR3 region is CASSLGDYYGYTF. Here the CDR3 DNA reads TGTGCCAGCAGCTTGGGGGATTACTATGGCTACACCTTC.

This clonotype was found a few times. This chain links TRBV20-1 with TRBJ1-2; 9 bases agree with TRBD1. This CDR3 region has 14 residues. The germline V gene encodes CDR1 DFQATT and CDR2 SNEGSKA (reference sequence). Trimming removed 5 bases from V and 3 bases from J; junction bases left unmatched: 7. In nucleotides, the CDR3 is TGCAGTGCTGCCCGGGACAGGGAATACTATGGCTACACCTTC. Its protein is CSAARDREYYGYTF.

This chain uses TRBV12-3 or TRBV12-4 with TRBJ1-1; the D gene is possibly TRBD1 (5 bases). V shed 1 base and J shed 5 bases, with 20 bases lying between them. The CDR3 length is 17 residues. The CDR3 loop reads CASSLDTEGLSRTEAFF. The CDR3 DNA reads as TGTGCCAGCAGTTTAGACACAGAGGGACTGTCGCGGACTGAAGCTTTCTTT.